One and the same sample provided the 11 T cell receptor beta chains below, sequenced in a study of T cells after posttransplantation cyclophosphamide. The method was immunoSEQ multiplex PCR; TCRdb's version includes in-frame clones alone and lacks a portion of them. The sample contains over 25,000 clones, none of them singletons. Sequencing was done on a sample of PBMCs. These receptors were taken from a man in his fifties or sixties in good health, CMV-negative, and a related stem cell transplant donor.

This clone was seen at least ten times. Relative to the germline gene, one junction end is altered; a read error may explain this. The gene calls are TRBV7-7 and TRBJ2-5; 8 bases fit TRBD2. Germline V gives CDR1 SSHAT, CDR2 FNYEAQ (reference sequence). The CDR3 is 13 amino acids. The CDR3 nucleotides read TGTGCTAGCAGCTCCAGCGGGGGTGGGACCCAGTACTTC. Its protein is CASSSSGGGTQYF.

This clone was recorded many times. The rearrangement uses TRBV19 and TRBJ2-7; the D gene is possibly TRBD1 (5 bases). The length of the CDR3 is 12 residues. Germline assignment: CDR1 LNHDA and CDR2 SQIVND (reference sequence). V was trimmed by 5 bases and J by 7 bases, leaving 12 bases between them. The CDR3 sequence: CASSRRAGEQYF. The CDR3 DNA follows: TGTGCCAGTAGTCGCAGGGCAGGGGAGCAGTACTTC.

Ten or more counts support this clone. The chain has TRBV11-1 and TRBJ1-4, with D perhaps TRBD1 (5 bases). This CDR3 spans 13 amino acids. Between the trimmed V and J ends, which lost 8 bases and 8 bases, there was a span of 15 bases. Germline assignment: CDR1 SGHAT and CDR2 FQDESV (reference sequence). In DNA, the CDR3 is TGTGCCAGCGCGGGACTAGCAGGAGAAAAACTGTTTTTT. It translates to CASAGLAGEKLFF.

This clone has at least ten counts. The CDR3 DNA reads as TGTGCCAGCAGCTTAATAAGCGGCACAGATACGCAGTATTTT. Translation: CASSLISGTDTQYF. V and J are TRBV7-9 and TRBJ2-3; D unclear. This CDR3 contains 14 residues. Germline assignment: CDR1 SEHNR and CDR2 FQNEAQ (reference sequence). V lost 2 bases and J 1 base, leaving 7 bases between the germline ends. The full variable domain, its missing parts supplied by reference TRBV7-9 and TRBJ2-3, is DTGVSQNPRHKITKRGQNVTFRCDPISEHNRLYWYRQTLGQGPEFLTYFQNEAQLEKSRLLSDRFSAERPKGSFSTLEIQRTEQGDSAMYLCASSLISGTDTQYFGPGTRLTVL.

At least ten counts were recorded for this clone. This chain uses TRBV27 with TRBJ1-2; 7 positions agree with TRBD1. The V segment lost 8 bases and the J segment 0 bases; nucleotides outside the gene matches: 9. Germline CDR1 is MNHEY and CDR2 is SMNVEV (reference sequence). This CDR3 has 15 residues. The CDR3 nucleotides read TGTGCCAGCGGACGACAGGGATCGTCTAACTATGGCTACACCTTC. It is translated as CASGRQGSSNYGYTF.

In its sample, this clone was seen many times. The chain carries TRBV27 and TRBJ2-1; TRBD2 agrees at 11 bases. Germline V gene data show CDR1 as MNHEY and CDR2 as SMNVEV (reference sequence). The ends lost 5 bases at V and 7 bases at J; junction bases unmatched: 10. The CDR3 runs 16 residues. This CDR3 is CASSTLIAGGPNEQFF. The DNA for the CDR3 is TGTGCCAGCAGTACCCTCATAGCGGGGGGGCCTAATGAGCAGTTCTTC.

This clone has a count of ten or more. The chain recombines TRBV5-4 with TRBJ2-5; 12 bases are a match to TRBD2. The CDR3 has 16 amino acids. J gave up 2 bases and V 4 bases, and 6 bases lay outside the gene matches. CDR1 and CDR2 from the germline V gene are SGHNT and YYREEE (reference sequence). The DNA for the CDR3 is TGTGCCAGCAGCATACCGGGACTAGCGGGTCAAGAGACCCAGTACTTC. It is translated as CASSIPGLAGQETQYF.

This clone has ten or more counts. This sequence joins TRBV11-2 and TRBJ2-1; 8 bases fit TRBD1. The ends lost 5 bases at V and 4 bases at J; junction bases unmatched: 10. There are 16 residues in the CDR3. In germline, CDR1 is SGHAT, CDR2 FQNNGV. In DNA form, the CDR3 reads TGTGCCAGCAGCCAATCCCAGGGGGCTTGGTACAATGAGCAGTTCTTC. Amino acids: CASSQSQGAWYNEQFF. The entire variable domain, with the rest obtained from reference TRBV11-2 and TRBJ2-1, is as follows: EAGVAQSPRYKIIEKRQSVAFWCNPISGHATLYWYQQILGQGPKLLIQFQNNGVVDDSQLPKDRFSAERLKGVDSTLKIQPAKLEDSAVYLCASSQSQGAWYNEQFFGPGTRLTVL.

This clone was seen many times. This rearrangement joins TRBV5-1 to TRBJ2-1; 8 bases fit TRBD2. Germline assignment: CDR1 SGHRS and CDR2 YFSETQ. Trimming took 4 bases from V and 0 from J; bases not matched to a gene: 3. This CDR3 comprises 15 residues. Written as DNA, the CDR3 is TGCGCCAGCAGCCGGGGGGGGAGCTCCTACAATGAGCAGTTCTTC. Translation gives CASSRGGSSYNEQFF. The whole variable domain, filled in from reference TRBV5-1 and TRBJ2-1, reads KAGVTQTPRYLIKTRGQQVTLSCSPISGHRSVSWYQQTPGQGLQFLFEYFSETQRNKGNFPGRFSGRQFSNSRSEMNVSTLELGDSALYLCASSRGGSSYNEQFFGPGTRLTVL.

This clone was seen many times. The CDR3 DNA follows: TGTGCCAGCAGCCCGACAGGGGGCAAGTATCAGCCCCAGCATTTT. Amino acids: CASSPTGGKYQPQHF. The V and J genes are TRBV9 and TRBJ1-5; 10 bases agree with TRBD1. Trimming cost V 4 bases and J 5 bases; bases outside gene matches: 6. The CDR3 consists of 15 residues. Germline CDR1 is SGDLS and CDR2 is YYNGEE.

In its sample, this clone was seen many times. The chain employs TRBV10-2 and TRBJ1-1; TRBD1 is a possible D gene (6 bases). The V end was cut by 4 bases, the J end by 7 bases, with 10 bases between. CDR1 is WSHSY and CDR2 is SAAADI in the germline V gene. The CDR3 length is 12 residues. CDR3 DNA: TGCGCCAGCAGTGCGGGACAAGGTGAAGCTTTCTTT. This encodes CASSAGQGEAFF.